These 26 T cell receptor beta chains originate from one sample sequenced in a study of blood T cells in healthy people across ages (dated by TCRdb to between 2015 and 2016). The library was prepared using 5' RACE. Instrument on record: Illumina HiSeq 2500. A second PCR of about 7 to 12 cycles was run with a J-beta primer mix and a sample-barcoded 5' primer. The public reads were run again by TCRdb, first through fastp at Q25 and then through MiXCR, and only productive beta chains were kept. Each entry merges the rows of one CDR3 protein and shows their most common DNA and genes. Counted in this sample were over 700,000 distinct CDR3 sequences; less than 70% of them appeared once. Of the sample, under 50% is held by the ten largest clones. Input material: blood. These receptors originate from a man older than 75 in good health.

The rearrangement links TRBV29-1 to TRBJ2-3, with 8 bases aligning to TRBD1. Unmatched junction bases numbered 7, after V lost 1 base and J lost 4 bases. This CDR3 has 15 residues. Germline V gene lookup returns CDR1 SQVTM and CDR2 ANQGSEA. The CDR3 loop reads CSVEVGQGRADTQYF. CDR3 DNA: TGCAGCGTTGAAGTTGGACAGGGAAGGGCAGATACGCAGTATTTT.

V usage is TRBV5-1 and J usage is TRBJ2-7, with 7 bases fitting TRBD2. Germline-derived CDR1 and CDR2 are SGHRS and YFSETQ. V lost 0 bases and J lost 1; bases outside the gene matches: 7. CDR3 length equals 16 residues. The chain's CDR3 is CASSLGVAGGSYEQYF. The CDR3 nucleotides are TGCGCCAGCAGCTTGGGTGTAGCGGGTGGTTCCTACGAGCAGTACTTC.

V gene TRBV10-1 combines with J gene TRBJ2-1; 12 bases match TRBD2. Germline CDR1 is WNHNN and CDR2 is SYGVQD (reference sequence). J lost 10 bases, V lost 6 bases, and 7 bases had no gene match. CDR3 length: 14 residues. In DNA form, the CDR3 reads TGCGCCAGCAGGGAGGTACTAGCGGGAGGAGAGCAGTTCTTC. This encodes CASREVLAGGEQFF.

The sample holds one count of this clonotype. The chain couples TRBV11-2 to TRBJ2-4; 10 bases align to TRBD2. Germline V gene sequence: CDR1 SGHAT, CDR2 FQNNGV. With 3 bases clipped from V and 0 bases from J, the junction kept 17 bases outside the gene matches. The CDR3 length is 21 residues. The CDR3 bases are TGTGCCAGCAGCTTGGATCGCCCACTGTCGGGACTAGCGACAGCCAAAAACATTCAGTACTTC. Translating gives CASSLDRPLSGLATAKNIQYF.

The chain uses TRBV20-1 and TRBJ2-7; 7 nucleotides agree with TRBD1. Germline CDR1 is DFQATT and CDR2 is SNEGSKA (reference sequence). V lost 3 bases and J lost 7; bases outside the gene matches: 18. CDR3 length: 16 residues. The DNA of the CDR3 is TGCAGTGCTAGTCCCCCTCGACTACAGGGGACGAATGAGCAGTACTTC. This sequence encodes CSASPPRLQGTNEQYF.

The rearrangement joins TRBV5-1 to TRBJ2-5, with 9 bases aligning to TRBD2. Trimming cost V 8 bases and J 11 bases; bases outside gene matches: 25. The germline V gene encodes CDR1 SGHRS and CDR2 YFSETQ. The CDR3 extends over 17 amino acids. This chain's CDR3 is CASKTVAGGPGGNEQYF. The CDR3 nucleotides are TGCGCCAGTAAAACGGTCGCGGGAGGGCCGGGGGGCAATGAGCAGTACTTC.

The chain carries TRBV6-5 and TRBJ2-1, with 7 nucleotides matching TRBD2. CDR1 and CDR2 from the germline V gene are MNHEY and SVGAGI. The CDR3 has 14 amino acids. Trimming removed 6 bases from V and 8 bases from J; junction bases left unmatched: 10. Here the CDR3 DNA reads TGTGCCAGCAGGTGGGGGACGGCGGGGGATGAGCAGTTCTTC. Translating gives CASRWGTAGDEQFF.

CDR3 DNA: TGTGCCAGCAGTTTTGGGGGGGGCGGAACTGAAGCTTTCTTT. Amino acids: CASSFGGGGTEAFF. The rearrangement links TRBV27 to TRBJ1-1; tentative D call: TRBD1 (6 bases). There are 14 residues in the CDR3. Trimming left V 3 bases short and J 5 bases short, with 13 bases between. Germline V gene data show CDR1 as MNHEY and CDR2 as SMNVEV (reference sequence).

This clonotype was observed a handful of times. This chain connects TRBV20-1 to TRBJ1-6; 7 bases are shared with TRBD1. The germline gives CDR1 DFQATT, CDR2 SNEGSKA (reference sequence). The CDR3 spans 13 residues. After removal of 6 bases from V and 7 bases from J, the junction contained 6 bases not matched to a gene. For the CDR3, the DNA is TGCAGTGCGCCGTCAGGGGGGAATTCACCCCTCCACTTT. Protein sequence: CSAPSGGNSPLHF.

The chain couples TRBV29-1 to TRBJ1-3, with TRBD1 as a possible D gene (5 bases). The length of the CDR3 is 18 residues. In germline, CDR1 is SQVTM, CDR2 ANQGSEA. Trimming took off 4 bases at V and 0 bases at J, with 22 bases between the two ends. CDR3 sequence reads: CSVVGAGRGPLSGNTIYF. In nucleotides, the CDR3 is TGCAGCGTTGTGGGAGCAGGGAGAGGGCCTCTCTCTGGAAACACCATATATTTT.

The V and J genes are TRBV6-5 and TRBJ1-2; 9 nucleotides align to TRBD1. The CDR3 is 17 residues long. Trimming removed 0 bases from V and 10 bases from J; junction bases left unmatched: 15. Germline V lookup: CDR1 MNHEY, CDR2 SVGAGI. The CDR3 loop reads CASSYSSSGDRVGVYTF. CDR3 bases: TGTGCCAGCAGTTACTCCTCCTCTGGGGACAGGGTTGGGGTCTACACCTTC.

The chain carries TRBV15 and TRBJ2-7; 7 bases map to TRBD2. This CDR3 is built from 14 residues. Germline V gene sequence: CDR1 LNHNV, CDR2 YYDKDF (reference sequence). The J segment lost 4 bases and the V segment lost 0 bases, leaving 3 bases of the junction unmatched. The chain's CDR3 is CATSRDGRGYEQYF. CDR3 nucleotides: TGTGCCACCAGCAGAGATGGGCGGGGGTACGAGCAGTACTTC. Full variable domain (rest looked up from reference TRBV15 and TRBJ2-7): DAMVIQNPRYQVTQFGKPVTLSCSQTLNHNVMYWYQQKSSQAPKLLFHYYDKDFNNEADTPDNFQSRRPNTSFCFLDIRSPGLGDTAMYLCATSRDGRGYEQYFGPGTRLTVT.

This clonotype was seen many times. The gene calls are TRBV6-6 and TRBJ2-7, with D hard to call. This CDR3 contains 12 residues. Trimming took 5 bases from V and 2 from J, leaving 7 bases between them. Germline V CDR1 and CDR2: MNHNY, SVGAGI (reference sequence). CDR3 amino acids: CASSAKAYEQYF. The CDR3 bases are TGTGCCAGCAGTGCGAAGGCCTACGAGCAGTACTTC.

J is TRBJ2-1 and V is TRBV9; D might be TRBD1 or TRBD2, each matching 5 bases. Deletions cut 2 bases from V and 8 bases from J, with 20 bases between. Germline assignment: CDR1 SGDLS and CDR2 YYNGEE. CDR3 length: 16 residues. The CDR3, as DNA: TGTGCCAGCAGCGTGGGCCGGGGCCCCTCGCTCGATGAGCAGTTCTTC. Translating gives CASSVGRGPSLDEQFF.

This sequence joins TRBV18 and TRBJ1-2; D remains unclear. Trimming took off 2 bases at V and 4 bases at J, with 14 bases between the two ends. Germline V gene data show CDR1 as KGHSH and CDR2 as LQKENI. The CDR3 runs to 15 residues. The CDR3 nucleotides are TGTGCCAGCTCACCATTCCGACCCCGCGGCTATGGCTACACCTTC. This translates into CASSPFRPRGYGYTF.

The chain joins TRBV6-1 to TRBJ1-1, with D possibly TRBD1 on 5 matching bases. This CDR3 is built from 15 residues. Germline V gene sequence: CDR1 MNHNS, CDR2 SASEGT. Trimming stripped 2 bases from V and 1 base from J, with 11 bases between. The CDR3: CASSEMTVRNTEAFF. Here the CDR3 DNA reads TGTGCCAGCAGTGAAATGACAGTCAGGAACACTGAAGCTTTCTTT.

This clonotype showed up just a few times. The rearrangement links TRBV7-9 to TRBJ2-3; 8 bases fit TRBD2. The CDR3 contains 17 residues. V lost 2 bases and J lost 4; bases outside the gene matches: 11. Germline-derived CDR1 and CDR2 are SEHNR and FQNEAQ (reference sequence). CDR3 region: CASSLSPGLVFPDTQYF. The CDR3 bases are TGTGCCAGCAGCTTATCCCCGGGACTAGTCTTCCCAGATACGCAGTATTTT.

This chain joins TRBV29-1 and TRBJ1-2; 8 bases agree with TRBD1. Germline CDR1 SQVTM, CDR2 ANQGSEA. The V gene end was trimmed by 4 bases and the J gene end by 7 bases; junction bases not matched to a gene: 5. The CDR3 spans 12 residues. Written as DNA, the CDR3 is TGCAGCGTTGGCGGACAGGGAGGTGGCTACACCTTC. As protein: CSVGGQGGGYTF.

The CDR3 region is CASTGTPSSYNEQFF. The CDR3 DNA reads TGTGCCAGCACCGGGACACCTAGCTCCTACAATGAGCAGTTCTTC. V usage is TRBV2 and J usage is TRBJ2-1; a possible D gene is TRBD1 (6 bases). Between the trimmed V and J ends, which lost 7 bases and 0 bases, there was a span of 13 bases. CDR3 length equals 15 residues. Germline V gives CDR1 SNHLY, CDR2 FYNNEI.

This clonotype was recorded a few times. The J gene is TRBJ2-1, the V gene TRBV2, with 7 bases aligning to TRBD1. The J segment lost 5 bases and the V segment lost 9 bases, leaving 7 bases of the junction unmatched. This CDR3 has 13 amino acids. Germline V gene data show CDR1 as SNHLY and CDR2 as FYNNEI. CDR3 amino acids: CASGVGQHNEQFF. The DNA for the CDR3 is TGTGCCAGTGGTGTGGGACAGCACAATGAGCAGTTCTTC.

This clonotype showed up just a few times. This chain links TRBV12-3 or TRBV12-4 with TRBJ1-2; maybe TRBD1 (5 bases). Trimming removed 6 bases at V and 0 bases at J, with 11 bases between. The CDR3 spans 14 residues. CDR3 residues: CASSRTPSNYGYTF. The CDR3 DNA reads TGTGCCAGCAGCCGGACACCCTCTAACTATGGCTACACCTTC.

The chain combines TRBV7-6 with TRBJ1-5; a weak D match, TRBD1 (5 bases). Germline values: CDR1 SGHVS, CDR2 FNYEAQ. CDR3 length: 16 amino acids. V lost 1 base and J lost 2, with 12 bases in between. The CDR3 sequence is CASSLGGGEGNQPQHF. In DNA, the CDR3 is TGTGCCAGCAGCTTAGGCGGGGGAGAGGGCAATCAGCCCCAGCATTTT.

This clonotype appeared a single time. This rearrangement joins TRBV12-3 or TRBV12-4 to TRBJ2-1; 10 positions match TRBD2. The CDR3 is 18 amino acids. V dropped 5 bases and J dropped 4; count of bases not matched to a gene: 14. The CDR3 nucleotides are TGTGCCAGCAGTCCCCCCACTAGCGGGATAACCGCGTACAATGAGCAGTTCTTC. It yields the protein CASSPPTSGITAYNEQFF.

This clonotype occurred a few times. In nucleotides, the CDR3 is TGTGCCAGCACCCGAAGGGTGCAAGAGACCCAGTACTTC. Amino acid sequence: CASTRRVQETQYF. V is TRBV12-3 or TRBV12-4 and J is TRBJ2-5; no definite D call. The V and J ends lost 7 bases and 2 bases respectively, with 11 bases between them. The CDR3 extends over 13 amino acids.

CDR3 DNA sequence: TGTGCCAGCAGTAGTCGAGCGGGAGGCATCTCCTACGAGCAGTACTTC. This sequence encodes CASSSRAGGISYEQYF. The V and J genes are TRBV6-5 and TRBJ2-4; 9 bases line up with TRBD2. The DNA matches TRBJ2-7 better at its end, which makes the J call doubtful. Germline CDR1 MNHEY, CDR2 SVGAGI. This CDR3 contains 16 residues.

This clonotype was seen only a few times. The V call is TRBV6-5, the J call TRBJ1-2, with a weak D call TRBD1 (6 bases). The germline CDR1 and CDR2 sequences are MNHEY and SVGAGI. The CDR3 consists of 15 residues. V gave up 2 bases and J gave up 3 bases, with 13 bases separating them. CDR3 sequence: CASSYVGRGYYGYTF. CDR3 in DNA: TGTGCCAGCAGTTACGTCGGCAGGGGCTACTATGGCTACACCTTC.